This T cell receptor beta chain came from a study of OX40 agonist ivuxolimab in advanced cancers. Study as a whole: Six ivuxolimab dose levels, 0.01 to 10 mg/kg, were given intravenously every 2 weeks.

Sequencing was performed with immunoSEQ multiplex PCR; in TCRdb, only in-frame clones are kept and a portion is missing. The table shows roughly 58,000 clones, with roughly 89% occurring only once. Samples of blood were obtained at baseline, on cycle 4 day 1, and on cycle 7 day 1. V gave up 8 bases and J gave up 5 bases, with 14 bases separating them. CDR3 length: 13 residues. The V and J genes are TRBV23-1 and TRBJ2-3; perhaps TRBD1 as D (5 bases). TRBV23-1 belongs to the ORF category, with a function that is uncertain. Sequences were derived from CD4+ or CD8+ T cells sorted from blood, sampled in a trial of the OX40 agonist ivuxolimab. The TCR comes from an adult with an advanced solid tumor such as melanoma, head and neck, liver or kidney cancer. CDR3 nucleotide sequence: TGCGCCAGCGCCTCCCAAGGGGTAGATACGCAGTATTTT. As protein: CASASQGVDTQYF.